The 11 T cell receptor beta chains below all came from one sample that was sequenced in a study of OX40 agonist ivuxolimab in advanced cancers. Sequenced by immunoSEQ multiplex PCR; TCRdb stores in-frame clones only, minus some. The sample has about 84,000 clones, 85% to 90% seen once. The material was CD4+ or CD8+ T cells sorted from blood, obtained in a trial of the OX40 agonist ivuxolimab. The receptors were gathered from an adult with an advanced solid tumor such as melanoma, head and neck, liver or kidney cancer.

This clone was seen a single time. For the CDR3, the DNA is TGTGCCAGCGGACAGGGGGTTGTAAACACTGAAGCTTTCTTT. Encoded protein: CASGQGVVNTEAFF. V is TRBV11-3 and J is TRBJ1-1; 10 bases line up with TRBD1. V shed 8 bases, J shed 2 bases, and the junction held 5 bases outside the gene matches. The CDR3 is 14 residues long. Looked up from germline, CDR1 is SGHNT and CDR2 is YENEEA.

This chain connects TRBV5-6 to TRBJ2-1, with D unresolved. Trimming pared 0 bases from V and 1 base from J, leaving 5 bases between. The CDR3 spans 14 residues. Looked up from germline, CDR1 is SGHDT and CDR2 is YYEEEE. The CDR3 nucleotides read TGTGCCAGCAGCTTGGGGCATTCCTACAATGAGCAGTTCTTC. Residues: CASSLGHSYNEQFF.

This CDR3 is CASSLDRISSYNSPLHF. The CDR3 DNA reads as TGTGCCAGCAGCTTGGACAGGATTAGCTCCTATAATTCACCCCTCCACTTT. This chain connects TRBV5-6 to TRBJ1-6; tentative D call: TRBD1 (5 bases). The germline V and J ends were trimmed by 0 bases and 0 bases, with 10 bases remaining between them. CDR1 SGHDT and CDR2 YYEEEE come from the germline V gene. This CDR3 spans 17 amino acids.

The CDR3, as DNA: TGTGCCAGCAGTTTATTTTACGGGAATGAGCAGTTCTTC. Translated, it gives CASSLFYGNEQFF. The chain couples TRBV28 to TRBJ2-1; D is uncertain. Germline loops: CDR1 MDHEN, CDR2 SYDVKM. V was clipped by 1 base and J by 7 bases, with 8 bases between them. This CDR3 comprises 13 residues.

The chain recombines TRBV18 with TRBJ1-2, with 9 bases fitting TRBD1. Germline-derived CDR1 and CDR2 are KGHSH and LQKENI. After removal of 2 bases from V and 8 bases from J, the junction contained 9 bases not matched to a gene. CDR3 length: 15 residues. The CDR3 DNA follows: TGTGCCAGCTCACCAGGCGGGACAGGGATCTTAGGCTACACCTTC. Translation: CASSPGGTGILGYTF.

The V gene is TRBV27, the J gene TRBJ1-4; no clear D. V dropped 7 bases and J dropped 3 bases, with 15 bases sitting between them. This CDR3 spans 15 amino acids. CDR1 MNHEY and CDR2 SMNVEV come from the germline V gene (reference sequence). CDR3 coding DNA: TGTGCCAGCAAGACGGGGAGCTGGTCTAATGAAAAACTGTTTTTT. As protein: CASKTGSWSNEKLFF.

The chain couples TRBV28 to TRBJ1-5, with TRBD1 matching over 9 bases. The V gene's germline CDR1 is MDHEN and CDR2 SYDVKM. Trimming at V came to 6 bases and at J to 2 bases, leaving 5 bases not matched to a gene. The CDR3 is made up of 15 amino acids. This CDR3 reads CASSPRQGGNQPQHF. The CDR3 nucleotides read TGTGCCAGCAGCCCAAGACAGGGGGGCAATCAGCCCCAGCATTTT.

A few counts support this clone. The chain has TRBV7-8 and TRBJ1-5; no clear D. Trimming cost V 4 bases and J 6 bases, with 16 bases left between them. The CDR3 extends over 15 amino acids. Germline V gene data show CDR1 as SGHVS and CDR2 as FQNEAQ. The CDR3 loop is CASSSGGGWLQPQHF. CDR3 bases: TGTGCCAGCAGCTCCGGTGGCGGGTGGCTTCAGCCCCAGCATTTT.

The genes are TRBV28 and TRBJ2-4, with 12 bases matching TRBD2. CDR3 length: 19 amino acids. V dropped 6 bases and J dropped 3; count of bases not matched to a gene: 15. CDR1 and CDR2 (germline): MDHEN, SYDVKM. CDR3 nucleotides: TGTGCCAGCAGCCACACCTGGCTAGCGGGAGGGGGGGACAAAAACATTCAGTACTTC. This encodes CASSHTWLAGGGDKNIQYF. Full variable domain (missing parts from reference TRBV28 and TRBJ2-4): DVKVTQSSRYLVKRTGEKVFLECVQDMDHENMFWYRQDPGLGLRLIYFSYDVKMKEKGDIPEGYSVSREKKERFSLILESASTNQTSMYLCASSHTWLAGGGDKNIQYFGAGTRLSVL.

J is TRBJ2-2 and V is TRBV7-2; TRBD2 is a possible D gene (6 bases). The CDR3 loop spans 13 amino acids. Trimming removed 5 bases from V and 6 bases from J, with 10 bases in between. Germline V gives CDR1 SGHTA, CDR2 FQGNSA. CDR3 amino acids: CASSGRSAGELFF. In nucleotides, the CDR3 is TGTGCCAGCAGCGGGAGGAGCGCCGGGGAGCTGTTTTTT.

CDR3 residues: CASSLRGPGPKLFF. The CDR3 DNA follows: TGTGCCAGCAGTTTGCGGGGGCCGGGTCCTAAACTGTTTTTT. The chain is built from TRBV6-1 and TRBJ1-4, with D perhaps matching TRBD1 (6 bases). The CDR3 contains 14 residues. V lost 5 bases and J 11 bases, leaving 18 bases between the germline ends. The germline V gene encodes CDR1 MNHNS and CDR2 SASEGT.